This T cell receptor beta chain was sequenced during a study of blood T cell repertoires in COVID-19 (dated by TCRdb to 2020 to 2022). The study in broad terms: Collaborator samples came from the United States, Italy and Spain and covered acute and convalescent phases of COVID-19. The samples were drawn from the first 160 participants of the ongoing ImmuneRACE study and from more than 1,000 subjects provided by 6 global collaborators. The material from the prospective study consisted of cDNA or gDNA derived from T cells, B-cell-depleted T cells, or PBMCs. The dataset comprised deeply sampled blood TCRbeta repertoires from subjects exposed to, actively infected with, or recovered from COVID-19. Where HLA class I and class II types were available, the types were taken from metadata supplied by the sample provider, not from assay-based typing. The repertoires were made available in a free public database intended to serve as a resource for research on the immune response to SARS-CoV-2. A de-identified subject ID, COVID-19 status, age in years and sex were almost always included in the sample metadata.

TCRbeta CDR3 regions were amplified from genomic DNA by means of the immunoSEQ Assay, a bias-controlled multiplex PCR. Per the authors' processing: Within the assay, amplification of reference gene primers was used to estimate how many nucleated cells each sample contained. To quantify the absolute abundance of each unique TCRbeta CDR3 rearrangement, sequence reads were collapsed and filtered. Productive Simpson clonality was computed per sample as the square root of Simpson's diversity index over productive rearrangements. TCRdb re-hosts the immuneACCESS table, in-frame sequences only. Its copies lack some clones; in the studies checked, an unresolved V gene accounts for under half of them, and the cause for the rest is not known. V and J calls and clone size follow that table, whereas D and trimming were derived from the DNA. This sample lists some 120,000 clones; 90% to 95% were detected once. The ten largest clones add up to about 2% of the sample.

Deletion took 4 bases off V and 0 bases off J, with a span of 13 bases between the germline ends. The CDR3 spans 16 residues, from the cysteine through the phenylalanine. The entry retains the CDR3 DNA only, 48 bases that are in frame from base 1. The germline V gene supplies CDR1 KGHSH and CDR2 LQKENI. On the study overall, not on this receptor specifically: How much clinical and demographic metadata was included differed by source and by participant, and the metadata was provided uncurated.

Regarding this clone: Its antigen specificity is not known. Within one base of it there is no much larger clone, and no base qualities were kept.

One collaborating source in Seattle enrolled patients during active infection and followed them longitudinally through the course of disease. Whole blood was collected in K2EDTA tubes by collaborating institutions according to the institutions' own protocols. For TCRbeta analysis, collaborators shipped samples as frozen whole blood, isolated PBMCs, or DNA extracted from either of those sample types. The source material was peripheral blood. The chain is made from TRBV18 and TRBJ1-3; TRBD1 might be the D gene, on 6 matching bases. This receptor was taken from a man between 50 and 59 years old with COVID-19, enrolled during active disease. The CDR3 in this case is CASSQNRVGSGNTIYF. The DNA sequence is TGTGCCAGCTCACAAAACAGGGTGGGCTCTGGAAACACCATATATTTT.